These T cell receptor beta chains were read from a single sample in a study of cytomegalovirus exposure and HLA in healthy donors. The method was immunoSEQ multiplex PCR; TCRdb's version includes in-frame clones alone and lacks a portion of them. The sample lists 60,000 to 70,000 clones, roughly 66% seen once, with approximately 2.9% in the top ten. Sequenced material: PBMCs. These receptors all come from a woman between 45 and 60 years old in good health and CMV-seronegative. The CDR3 runs from the conserved cysteine through the conserved F or W. Size is stated for part of the rows, as once, few or many counts, or as a class when the clone is expanded.

abundance,v_gene,j_gene,CDR3aa
-,TRBV6-5,TRBJ2-7,CASREQGKDYEQYF
-,TRBV30,TRBJ1-2,CAWSVFLWGQGDLYGYTF
-,TRBV4-2,TRBJ2-7,CASSQDREEGYEQYF
-,TRBV4-1,TRBJ2-5,CASSQDPVAGHRETQYF
once,TRBV2,TRBJ2-5,CASSVNSERSGTQYF
few,TRBV7-2,TRBJ2-7,CASSLGRDRVLEQYF
few,TRBV28,TRBJ1-1,CASSLFYTEAFF
-,TRBV5-6,TRBJ2-3,CASSYSRQGGFGTDTQYF
-,TRBV10-3,TRBJ2-7,CAISEFEGDYEQYF
-,TRBV5-1,TRBJ1-3,CASSSGRGSGNTIYF
-,TRBV7-6,TRBJ2-7,CASSPRGGLAAQGDEQYF
-,TRBV30,TRBJ2-7,CAWSTGGGISYEQYF
few,TRBV11-2,TRBJ1-1,CASSLAGYTEAFF
-,TRBV7-2,TRBJ2-5,CASSLNPRQETQYF
-,TRBV4-3,TRBJ2-1,CASSQEVGNSGGYNEQFF
-,TRBV5-1,TRBJ2-1,CASSLLAGSGEQFF
-,TRBV18,TRBJ2-7,CASSPPGVYEQYF
-,TRBV28,TRBJ1-1,CASSSGQSEAFF
-,TRBV27,TRBJ2-1,CASSLYDRGSYNEQFF
few,TRBV15,TRBJ2-7,CATSRDLEGREQYF
few,TRBV4-3,TRBJ1-4,CASSYSATNEKLFF
-,TRBV7-7,TRBJ2-2,CASSLVASWNTGELFF
-,TRBV18,TRBJ2-7,CASSSRQGAEQYF
few,TRBV15,TRBJ2-7,CATSREGAGAPYEQYF
-,TRBV30,TRBJ1-3,CAWSPYRTGGSGNTIYF
-,TRBV9,TRBJ1-2,CASSVTGGAHGYTF
few,TRBV5-6,TRBJ1-5,CASSKQGRQPQHF
-,TRBV7-9,TRBJ2-2,CASSPWTSGSGGELFF
-,TRBV20-1,TRBJ1-3,CSASSGNTIYF
few,TRBV7-2,TRBJ2-5,CASSLVGAGVNF
few,TRBV5-6,TRBJ2-1,CASSSLAGRSYNEQFF
-,TRBV18,TRBJ2-1,CASSRNVWAPREIEDEQFF
few,TRBV7-7,TRBJ2-2,CASSPRGLAGGSGELFF
few,TRBV6-6,TRBJ1-1,CATGQGYTEAFF
-,TRBV7-3,TRBJ2-7,CASSLWASGRDEQYF
-,TRBV7-9,TRBJ2-2,CASEATGGSGTGELFF
few,TRBV28,TRBJ1-1,CASTTSGTSNTEAFF
-,TRBV13,TRBJ1-2,CASSFGQGVYGYTF
-,TRBV7-8,TRBJ2-7,CASSLGRDRSYEQYF
-,TRBV4-3,TRBJ2-3,CASSQDRRARTDTQYF
-,TRBV27,TRBJ1-1,CASSLGPGQTEAFF
-,TRBV2,TRBJ1-1,CASAPQGTEAFF
-,TRBV30,TRBJ2-3,CASNSGRSTDTQYF
-,TRBV5-1,TRBJ1-2,CASTPGSENNYGYTF
-,TRBV5-1,TRBJ2-7,CASSLSGRAEYEQYF
once,TRBV5-1,TRBJ2-5,CASRALQGGGETQYF
-,TRBV15,TRBJ2-1,CATSLSSGYNEQFF
few,TRBV9,TRBJ1-2,CASSVGTVGATGYTF
-,TRBV6-6,TRBJ2-3,CASSYRASRRTDTQYF
-,TRBV27,TRBJ1-5,CASRPDRDNQPQHF